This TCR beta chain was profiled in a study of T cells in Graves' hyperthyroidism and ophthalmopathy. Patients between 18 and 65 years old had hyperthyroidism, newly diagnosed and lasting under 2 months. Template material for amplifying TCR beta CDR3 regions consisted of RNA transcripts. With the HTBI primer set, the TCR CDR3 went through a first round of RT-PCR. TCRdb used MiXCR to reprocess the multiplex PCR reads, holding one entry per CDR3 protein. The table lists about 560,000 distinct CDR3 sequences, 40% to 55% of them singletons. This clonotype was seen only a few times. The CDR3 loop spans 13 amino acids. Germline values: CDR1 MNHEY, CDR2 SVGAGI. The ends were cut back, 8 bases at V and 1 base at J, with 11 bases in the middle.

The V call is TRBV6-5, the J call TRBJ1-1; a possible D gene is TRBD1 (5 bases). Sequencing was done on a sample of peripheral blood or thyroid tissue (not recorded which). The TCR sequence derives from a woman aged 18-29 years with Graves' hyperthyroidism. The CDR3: CASGYTGNTEAFF. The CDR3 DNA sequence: TGTGCCAGCGGCTACACAGGGAACACTGAAGCTTTCTTT.